One and the same sample provided the 15 T cell receptor beta chains below, sequenced in a study of T-cell memory formation after mild COVID-19. TCRdb analysed the 5' RACE reads with MiXCR anew, one entry per CDR3 protein. The data hold around 300,000 distinct CDR3 sequences, with 13% to 15% observed a single time. Sequenced material: PBMCs or a T cell subset sorted from them (not recorded which). The source is a man between 18 and 29 years old who had mild COVID-19 (a few samples of this study predate the infection). Cell type and time point are not known.

This clonotype was found a few times. This sequence joins TRBV7-9 and TRBJ1-1, with a weak D call TRBD1 (6 bases). CDR3 size: 12 residues. Germline CDR1 SEHNR, CDR2 FQNEAQ (reference sequence). Trimming cost V 5 bases and J 10 bases, with 14 bases left between them. In DNA form, the CDR3 reads TGTGCCAGCAGCCAACAGGGATTTCGAGCTTTCTTT. Its translation is CASSQQGFRAFF.

The chain carries TRBV10-1 and TRBJ2-1, with D perhaps assigned TRBD1 or TRBD2 (5 bases each). CDR1 is WNHNN and CDR2 is SYGVQD in the germline V gene (reference sequence). V was trimmed by 5 bases and J by 8 bases, leaving 10 bases between them. This CDR3 has 12 amino acids. The CDR3 loop is CASSRGTHEQFF. DNA of the CDR3: TGCGCCAGCAGTCGGGGCACCCATGAGCAGTTCTTC.

The chain links TRBV6-5 to TRBJ1-2; 7 bases are shared with TRBD1. Germline CDR1 MNHEY, CDR2 SVGAGI. The J segment lost 6 bases and the V segment lost 5 bases, leaving 9 bases of the junction unmatched. This CDR3 spans 14 amino acids. The CDR3 loop reads CASSPGEGAHGYTF. In DNA, the CDR3 is TGTGCCAGCAGTCCCGGGGAGGGGGCCCATGGCTACACCTTC.

The gene calls are TRBV11-2 and TRBJ1-2, with D perhaps TRBD1 (5 bases). In germline, CDR1 is SGHAT, CDR2 FQNNGV. V was pared by 4 bases and J by 4 bases, with 16 bases between. The CDR3 sequence is 15 residues long. Here the CDR3 DNA reads TGTGCCAGCAGCTCATCCTATGGGGGGACCTATGGCTACACCTTC. It encodes CASSSSYGGTYGYTF.

The rearrangement links TRBV6-5 to TRBJ2-3, with 10 bases fitting TRBD2. The CDR3 extends over 16 amino acids. CDR1 and CDR2 from the germline V gene are MNHEY and SVGAGI. After removal of 9 bases from V and 2 bases from J, the junction contained 11 bases not matched to a gene. CDR3 coding DNA: TGTGCCAGAAGACAGGTAGCGGGGGGTATCACAGATACGCAGTATTTT. It specifies CARRQVAGGITDTQYF.

The chain carries TRBV7-2 and TRBJ2-3; 7 bases are shared with TRBD2. V trimming: 6 bases; J trimming: 3 bases; junction bases outside the gene matches: 9. The CDR3 consists of 15 residues. Germline CDR1 is SGHTA and CDR2 is FQGNSA. DNA for the CDR3: TGTGCCAGCAGTCCTGGGAGGGGACTAACAGATACGCAGTATTTT. It translates to CASSPGRGLTDTQYF. Full variable domain (remainder filled in from reference TRBV7-2 and TRBJ2-3): GAGVSQSPSNKVTEKGKDVELRCDPISGHTALYWYRQSLGQGLEFLIYFQGNSAPDKSGLPSDRFSAERTGGSVSTLTIQRTQQEDSAVYLCASSPGRGLTDTQYFGPGTRLTVL.

The chain links TRBV30 to TRBJ2-4, with D perhaps given as TRBD1 or TRBD2 (6 bases each). Germline values: CDR1 GTSNPN, CDR2 SVGIG (reference sequence). Trimming stripped 4 bases from V and 11 bases from J, with 15 bases between. CDR3 length: 12 amino acids. CDR3 sequence reads: CAWTTGANVQYF. CDR3 DNA: TGTGCCTGGACGACGGGGGCCAACGTTCAGTACTTC.

This clonotype was counted a few times. The rearrangement joins TRBV7-8 to TRBJ2-5; 13 bases align to TRBD2. Germline V gene data show CDR1 as SGHVS and CDR2 as FQNEAQ. This CDR3 region has 15 residues. V trimming: 3 bases; J trimming: 4 bases; junction bases outside the gene matches: 2. The CDR3 loop is CASSFRLAGGETQYF. The CDR3 bases are TGTGCCAGCAGCTTTCGACTAGCGGGGGGAGAGACCCAGTACTTC.

This clonotype was detected many times. The CDR3 nucleotides are TGCGCCAGCAGCCAAGCGAGAATACTAGCGGGGGACTACGAGCAGTACTTC. Protein sequence: CASSQARILAGDYEQYF. The J gene is TRBJ2-7, the V gene TRBV4-3; 11 bases map to TRBD2. Trimming at V came to 1 base and at J to 3 bases, leaving 8 bases not matched to a gene. Germline V gene lookup returns CDR1 LGHNA and CDR2 YSLEER. This CDR3 is built from 17 residues.

V usage is TRBV6-1 and J usage is TRBJ2-4; the D gene is possibly TRBD1 (5 bases). The V and J ends lost 0 bases and 6 bases respectively, with 6 bases between them. CDR1 and CDR2 (germline): MNHNS, SASEGT. This CDR3 is 13 amino acids long. The CDR3 nucleotides read TGTGCCAGCAGTGAAGCGCAGGGAAACATTCAGTACTTC. The encoded protein is CASSEAQGNIQYF.

The chain joins TRBV20-1 to TRBJ2-3; D may be TRBD1 (5 bases). The CDR3 has 15 amino acids. Germline CDR1 and CDR2: DFQATT and SNEGSKA (reference sequence). V lost 6 bases and J 2 bases, leaving 18 bases between the germline ends. The CDR3 coding sequence is TGCAGTGCCCCGCAGGGCCTATCGTTCACAGATACGCAGTATTTT. Translation: CSAPQGLSFTDTQYF.

The sample holds a few counts of this clonotype. This chain links TRBV12-3 or TRBV12-4 with TRBJ2-2; D may be TRBD1 or TRBD2 (5 bases each). The V end lost 4 bases, the J end lost 3 bases, and 12 bases lay between the germline ends. This CDR3 is 15 amino acids long. The CDR3 is CASSSRDRYTGELFF. The CDR3 DNA follows: TGTGCCAGCAGTTCAAGGGACCGATACACCGGGGAGCTGTTTTTT.

A few counts support this clonotype. The chain is built from TRBV5-1 and TRBJ2-3; D is possibly TRBD1 or TRBD2 (5 bases each). The V end lost 3 bases, the J end lost 7 bases, and 18 bases lay between the germline ends. CDR1 and CDR2 from the germline V gene are SGHRS and YFSETQ. The CDR3 covers 15 residues. CDR3 bases: TGCGCCAGCAGCTCCGGGACGACCGTCCTGAATACGCAGTATTTT. Amino acid sequence: CASSSGTTVLNTQYF.

This clonotype was seen a few times. CDR3 nucleotides: TGTGCCAGCAGTTTGCTACCGGGACACCTCACCTACAATGAGCAGTTCTTC. Translated: CASSLLPGHLTYNEQFF. The chain employs TRBV6-2 or TRBV6-3 and TRBJ2-1; weak D call: TRBD1 (6 bases). This CDR3 contains 17 residues. V lost 4 bases and J lost 2, with 18 bases in between. Germline values: CDR1 MNHEY, CDR2 SVGEGT.

This clonotype was detected ten times or more. V and J are TRBV7-2 and TRBJ2-1, with D tentatively TRBD1 (5 bases). Trimming stripped 1 base from V and 0 bases from J, with 7 bases between. Germline V gene lookup returns CDR1 SGHTA and CDR2 FQGNSA. The CDR3 runs to 15 residues. In nucleotides, the CDR3 is TGTGCCAGCAGCTTAGGCAGGGACTCCTACAATGAGCAGTTCTTC. Encoded protein: CASSLGRDSYNEQFF.